The rows below give T cell receptor beta chains drawn from one sample of a study of early T cells in non-severe SARS-CoV-2 infection. TCRdb re-analysed the 5' RACE reads in MiXCR, keeping a single row per CDR3 protein. The data contain 74,000 or so distinct CDR3 sequences, 10% to 15% of them seen just once; the ten biggest clones take up less than 1.5%. Input material: whole blood. These receptors all come from an adult who was a healthcare worker with PCR-confirmed SARS-CoV-2 infection or an uninfected control (not recorded which). Each CDR3 is given with its conserved first and last residue. A D gene is named only where the DNA matches it firmly. The size entry is marked missing in some rows and otherwise reads once, few, many or a size class.

>.|TRBJ2-3|TRBD2|TRBV11-2
CASSPPGLLFSTDTQYF
TGTGCCAGCAGCCCCCCGGGACTACTATTTTCCACAGATACGCAGTATTTT
>few|TRBJ2-2|TRBD1|TRBV5-1
CASCDRGFETGELFF
TGCGCCAGCTGCGACAGGGGCTTTGAGACCGGGGAGCTGTTTTTT
>many|TRBJ1-2|.|TRBV6-5
CASSYSVGDGYTF
TGTGCCAGCAGTTACTCAGTCGGGGATGGCTACACCTTC
>many|TRBJ2-3|.|TRBV7-2
CASSFSHTDTQYF
TGTGCCAGCAGCTTCTCTCACACAGATACGCAGTATTTT
>few|TRBJ2-5|TRBD1|TRBV7-6
CASSTSQGSETQYF
TGTGCCAGCAGCACCTCACAGGGGTCGGAGACCCAGTACTTC
>.|TRBJ2-1|.|TRBV5-5
CASSVIPDPVNYEQFF
TGTGCCAGCAGCGTGATCCCGGACCCCGTAAACTATGAGCAGTTCTTC
>few|TRBJ1-2|TRBD1|TRBV29-1
CSVSTGVLDGYTF
TGCAGCGTCTCAACAGGGGTTTTAGATGGCTACACCTTC
>few|TRBJ1-6|.|TRBV7-9
CASTLEGASPLHF
TGTGCCAGCACCCTAGAAGGGGCATCACCCCTCCACTTT
>once|TRBJ2-5|TRBD2|TRBV29-1
CSVVVTSGQTQYF
TGCAGCGTTGTGGTGACTAGCGGGCAGACCCAGTACTTC
>.|TRBJ2-4|TRBD1|TRBV7-9
CASSATGSDKNIQYF
TGTGCCAGCAGCGCGACAGGGTCAGACAAAAACATTCAGTACTTC
>few|TRBJ2-1|TRBD2|TRBV29-1
CSAGGDPTSGFTDEQFF
TGCAGCGCCGGTGGAGACCCGACTAGCGGGTTTACGGATGAGCAGTTCTTC
>many|TRBJ2-3|TRBD2|TRBV7-2
CASRYQPGLVAGSDTQYF
TGTGCCAGCAGATATCAACCGGGACTAGTGGCAGGCTCAGATACGCAGTATTTT
>many|TRBJ1-4|.|TRBV30
CAWSGSEKLFF
TGTGCCTGGAGTGGGAGTGAAAAACTGTTTTTT
>many|TRBJ1-2|TRBD1|TRBV6-4
CASSESDRANGYTF
TGTGCCAGCAGTGAGTCGGACAGGGCAAATGGCTACACCTTC
>.|TRBJ2-6|TRBD1|TRBV14
CASSRTGESGANVLTF
TGTGCCAGCAGCCGGACAGGCGAATCTGGGGCCAACGTCCTGACTTTC
>many|TRBJ2-1|.|TRBV7-2
CASSPDRRRKFF
TGTGCCAGCAGCCCCGATCGGCGGAGGAAGTTCTTC
>.|TRBJ1-2|TRBD1|TRBV28
CASRLQGALGYTF
TGTGCCAGCAGGCTACAGGGGGCGCTGGGCTACACCTTC
>few|TRBJ1-2|.|TRBV5-4
CASSPDSSYGYTF
TGTGCCAGCAGCCCGGACAGTAGCTATGGCTACACCTTC
>.|TRBJ2-1|TRBD2|TRBV28
CASRTPGLAALDEQFF
TGTGCCAGCAGAACTCCCGGACTAGCGGCTTTGGATGAGCAGTTCTTC
>many|TRBJ1-5|.|TRBV20-1
CSARASNQPQHF
TGCAGTGCTAGGGCTAGCAATCAGCCCCAGCATTTT
>few|TRBJ1-2|.|TRBV12-3/TRBV12-4
CASSFEGDYGYTF
TGTGCCAGCAGTTTTGAGGGTGACTATGGCTACACCTTC
>.|TRBJ1-6|TRBD1|TRBV20-1
CSAREGQNNSPLHF
TGCAGTGCTAGAGAGGGACAGAATAATTCACCCCTCCACTTT
>many|TRBJ2-3|TRBD2|TRBV6-1
CASSEWRGRGYTDTQYF
TGTGCCAGCAGTGAATGGCGGGGGAGAGGGTACACAGATACGCAGTATTTT
>.|TRBJ1-5|.|TRBV28
CASKNKGNQPQHF
TGTGCCAGCAAGAATAAGGGTAATCAGCCCCAGCATTTT
>many|TRBJ2-5|.|TRBV6-5
CASSYSRQGPPETQYF
TGTGCCAGCAGTTACTCGAGACAAGGGCCCCCAGAGACCCAGTACTTC
>.|TRBJ2-1|.|TRBV19
CASSISLSDGPEQFF
TGTGCCAGTAGTATTTCCCTCTCCGACGGCCCCGAGCAGTTCTTC
>.|TRBJ2-7|.|TRBV27
CASRGTLYEQYF
TGTGCCAGCAGGGGGACACTCTACGAGCAGTACTTC
>many|TRBJ1-1|.|TRBV7-6
CASSLDLRNTEAFF
TGTGCCAGCAGCTTAGATCTCAGGAACACTGAAGCTTTCTTT
>many|TRBJ1-1|.|TRBV5-1
CASSYSGGNTEAFF
TGCGCCAGCAGCTATAGCGGCGGGAACACTGAAGCTTTCTTT